This T cell receptor (beta chain) appears in the sequencing data of a study of post-analysis software for immune sequencing data. Study context: Multiple sclerosis in the patients followed relapsing-remitting, secondary progressive and progressive-relapsing courses.

This CDR3 has 15 residues. CDR1 and CDR2 from the germline V gene are LGHDT and YNNKEL (reference sequence). Deletions cut 0 bases from V and 5 bases from J, with 12 bases between. Unique molecular identifiers were present in the TCR beta cDNA libraries. MiXCR, run by TCRdb on the PCR reads, gives a single entry per CDR3 protein. The repertoire includes approximately 180,000 distinct CDR3 sequences, around 30% of them detected once, and more than 1.3% sits in the top ten. Regarding the study as a whole: In patients, TRBV5-6, TRBV5-1 and TRBV20-1 belonged to four or five TRBV segments found more frequently than in controls. Compared against controls, patients with multiple sclerosis displayed significantly lower normalized Chao1 diversity.

This clonotype was seen at least ten times. Antigen specificity is unknown. The sequenced sample was blood. The V gene is TRBV3-1, the J gene TRBJ2-3; D is unresolved. The receptor comes from a girl between 5 and 17 years old with multiple sclerosis. Written as DNA, the CDR3 is TGTGCCAGCAGCCAAGATCCAGCCGAAGTAGATACGCAGTATTTT. Protein product: CASSQDPAEVDTQYF.